The rows below give T cell receptor beta chains drawn from one sample of a study of T cell clonotyping in hematopoietic cell transplantation. The table came from immunoSEQ multiplex PCR; TCRdb's copy has only in-frame clones and leaves some out. The sample holds roughly 46,000 clones, around 80% seen once. The material sequenced was peripheral blood mononuclear cells, taken before stem cell transplant. These receptor sequences come from a man aged 55 to 70 with myelodysplastic syndrome. Some clones in this sample may be carry-over from other donors' samples. Each CDR3 is given with its conserved first and last residue. The order of the fields is CDR3 protein, CDR3 DNA, clone size, D gene, J gene, V gene. The D gene is left open where the match is weak. Size is omitted from some rows. Given values are once, few, many or a class for expanded clones.

CASSTGFQGADTQYF	TGTGCCAGTAGTACAGGGTTTCAGGGGGCAGATACGCAGTATTTT	.	TRBD1	TRBJ2-3	TRBV19
CASGLGTGSSTDTQYF	TGTGCTAGTGGTTTGGGGACAGGGTCTAGCACAGATACGCAGTATTTT	.	TRBD1	TRBJ2-3	TRBV12-5
CASSFGYGFAF	TGTGCCAGCAGCTTTGGCTATGGGTTTGCCTTC	once	.	TRBJ1-2	TRBV7-9
CASSVGYSNQPQHF	TGTGCCAGCAGCGTAGGGTATAGCAATCAGCCCCAGCATTTT	.	.	TRBJ1-5	TRBV9
CASSVGALNTEAFF	TGTGCCAGCAGCGTAGGGGCCCTAAACACTGAAGCTTTCTTT	few	.	TRBJ1-1	TRBV9
CASNGREYNQPQHF	TGTGCCAGTAACGGCAGGGAGTACAATCAGCCCCAGCATTTT	.	.	TRBJ1-5	TRBV19
CASRQTESGANVLTF	TGTGCCAGCAGACAAACAGAGTCTGGGGCCAACGTCCTGACTTTC	.	.	TRBJ2-6	TRBV27
CASSASLGTTNEKLFF	TGTGCCAGCAGCGCCTCTCTTGGGACAACTAATGAAAAACTGTTTTTT	.	.	TRBJ1-4	TRBV9
CASSPLGGASTEAFF	TGTGCCAGCAGCCCCCTAGGGGGCGCGAGCACTGAAGCTTTCTTT	.	TRBD1	TRBJ1-1	TRBV9
CASGGYNEQFF	TGTGCCAGCGGAGGGTACAATGAGCAGTTCTTC	few	.	TRBJ2-1	TRBV11-2
CASSSQGLTNQPQHF	TGTGCCAGCAGTAGCCAGGGCCTTACCAATCAGCCCCAGCATTTT	.	.	TRBJ1-5	TRBV2
CASSFADPGYYGYTF	TGTGCCAGCAGCTTTGCCGATCCAGGTTACTATGGCTACACCTTC	.	.	TRBJ1-2	TRBV7-9
CASSRTTLYEQYF	TGTGCCAGCAGTCGGACGACCTTGTACGAGCAGTACTTC	.	.	TRBJ2-7	TRBV2
CASNRDQYQPQHF	TGTGCCAGCAATAGGGACCAGTACCAGCCCCAGCATTTT	.	.	TRBJ1-5	TRBV6-6
CASSSPPGQGFSDTQYF	TGTGCCAGCAGCTCCCCACCGGGACAGGGGTTTTCAGATACGCAGTATTTT	.	TRBD1	TRBJ2-3	TRBV7-9
CASSSQGLVNSPLHF	TGTGCCAGCAGCTCCCAGGGCCTGGTTAATTCACCCCTCCACTTT	.	.	TRBJ1-6	TRBV5-6
CAWSRPDTQYF	TGTGCCTGGAGTAGACCGGATACGCAGTATTTT	.	.	TRBJ2-3	TRBV30
CASSGGQAGADTQYF	TGTGCCAGCAGTGGCGGACAGGCAGGCGCAGATACGCAGTATTTT	.	TRBD1	TRBJ2-3	TRBV6-5
CASSRGGKNYGYTF	TGTGCCAGCAGCCGAGGGGGCAAGAACTATGGCTACACCTTC	.	TRBD1	TRBJ1-2	TRBV5-6
CASSSRTGTGDEQFF	TGCGCCAGCAGCTCCAGGACAGGAACCGGGGATGAGCAGTTCTTC	.	TRBD1	TRBJ2-1	TRBV4-3
CASSSGDWPGDTQYF	TGTGCCAGCAGCTCCGGGGATTGGCCTGGAGATACGCAGTATTTT	.	.	TRBJ2-3	TRBV11-3
CASGGTGEGGYTF	TGTGCCAGTGGCGGGACAGGGGAGGGTGGCTACACCTTC	.	TRBD1	TRBJ1-2	TRBV19
CASSLEKETQYF	TGTGCCAGCAGCTTAGAGAAGGAGACCCAGTACTTC	.	.	TRBJ2-5	TRBV11-3
CASSPREGLIYNSPLHF	TGTGCCAGCAGTCCCCGCGAGGGACTGATATATAATTCACCCCTCCACTTT	medium-sized	.	TRBJ1-6	TRBV2
CAPTRGVYTEAFF	TGTGCCCCCACTCGAGGGGTCTACACTGAAGCTTTCTTT	.	.	TRBJ1-1	TRBV5-4
CASSQDFGAAMNTEAFF	TGTGCCAGCAGCCAAGATTTTGGGGCAGCTATGAACACTGAAGCTTTCTTT	once	.	TRBJ1-1	TRBV14
CASSQASGQGGNEQFF	TGCGCCAGCAGCCAAGCTTCGGGACAGGGGGGCAATGAGCAGTTCTTC	.	TRBD1	TRBJ2-1	TRBV4-3
CAIRTNTGGLNNSPLHF	TGTGCCATCAGAACCAACACAGGGGGCCTTAATAATTCACCCCTCCACTTT	.	TRBD1	TRBJ1-6	TRBV10-3
CASSQDRWGQDRYEQYF	TGCGCCAGCAGCCAAGATCGGTGGGGACAGGATAGATACGAGCAGTACTTC	.	TRBD1	TRBJ2-7	TRBV4-3
CASSWEGVGGKNSPLHF	TGTGCCAGCAGCTGGGAAGGAGTAGGGGGGAAAAATTCACCCCTCCACTTT	.	.	TRBJ1-6	TRBV5-6
CASSLTGRGELFF	TGTGCCAGCAGTTTGACAGGGCGGGGGGAGCTGTTTTTT	.	TRBD1	TRBJ2-2	TRBV28
CASSLAGSYYGYTF	TGTGCCAGCAGCTTGGCCGGGAGTTACTATGGCTACACCTTC	.	.	TRBJ1-2	TRBV5-6
CASSLNTQGGPYEQYF	TGCGCCAGCAGCTTAAACACACAGGGGGGACCTTACGAGCAGTACTTC	.	TRBD1	TRBJ2-7	TRBV5-1
CASSQVSVSGANVLTF	TGCGCCAGCAGCCAAGTCAGCGTCTCTGGGGCCAACGTCCTGACTTTC	once	.	TRBJ2-6	TRBV4-3
CAWSFSRLTGGENIQYF	TGTGCCTGGAGTTTCTCGCGGCTCACAGGGGGCGAAAACATTCAGTACTTC	once	TRBD1	TRBJ2-4	TRBV30
CASSPAPGDEQYF	TGCGCCAGCAGTCCAGCCCCAGGGGACGAGCAGTACTTC	few	.	TRBJ2-7	TRBV23-1
CAISDGGSYEQYF	TGTGCCATCAGTGATGGGGGCTCCTACGAGCAGTACTTC	.	.	TRBJ2-7	TRBV10-3
CASSTTPVLSGNTIYF	TGTGCCAGCAGTACTACTCCGGTCCTCTCTGGAAACACCATATATTTT	.	.	TRBJ1-3	TRBV27
CAISGDVNEKLFF	TGTGCCATCAGTGGGGATGTTAATGAAAAACTGTTTTTT	few	.	TRBJ1-4	TRBV10-3
CASSSWQHLAEAFF	TGTGCCAGCAGCTCCTGGCAGCATCTCGCTGAAGCTTTCTTT	.	.	TRBJ1-1	TRBV7-9
CASIDLLAGSSYEQYF	TGTGCCAGCATCGATCTCCTAGCGGGGAGCTCCTACGAGCAGTACTTC	.	TRBD2	TRBJ2-7	TRBV9
CASSQDFLGELFF	TGCGCCAGCAGCCAAGATTTTTTAGGGGAGCTGTTTTTT	.	.	TRBJ2-2	TRBV4-1
CASSLNSRSYEQYF	TGTGCCAGCAGCTTAAACAGCCGCTCCTACGAGCAGTACTTC	.	.	TRBJ2-7	TRBV7-2
CATSSAAASSGNTIYF	TGTGCCACCAGCAGCGCGGCCGCGAGTTCTGGAAACACCATATATTTT	.	.	TRBJ1-3	TRBV15
CASSSTPGQTYEQYF	TGTGCCAGCAGCTCGACCCCGGGACAAACCTACGAGCAGTACTTC	.	.	TRBJ2-7	TRBV5-6
CASSPTGTSVYEQYF	TGTGCCAGTAGTCCAACCGGAACTAGCGTCTACGAGCAGTACTTC	.	TRBD2	TRBJ2-7	TRBV19
CASSVKTGVYNEQFF	TGTGCCAGCAGCGTAAAAACGGGGGTATACAATGAGCAGTTCTTC	few	.	TRBJ2-1	TRBV9
CASSLGDRVKYGYTF	TGTGCCAGCAGCTTAGGCGACAGGGTTAAATATGGCTACACCTTC	.	TRBD1	TRBJ1-2	TRBV7-9
CASSVTGQGNYGYTF	TGTGCCAGCAGCGTCACGGGACAGGGCAACTATGGCTACACCTTC	.	TRBD1	TRBJ1-2	TRBV7-2
CASSNPTGAGANVLTF	TGTGCCAGTAGTAACCCGACAGGGGCTGGGGCCAACGTCCTGACTTTC	.	TRBD1	TRBJ2-6	TRBV19
CASSGDTYEQYF	TGTGCCAGCAGTGGGGATACCTACGAGCAGTACTTC	.	.	TRBJ2-7	TRBV14
CASSARGAIASPLHF	TGTGCCAGCAGCGCGCGGGGGGCGATCGCTTCACCCCTCCACTTT	.	.	TRBJ1-6	TRBV5-6
CAWSSQGAGQPQHF	TGTGCCTGGAGTTCACAGGGGGCAGGTCAGCCCCAGCATTTT	.	TRBD1	TRBJ1-5	TRBV30
CASSLNLVPGQAGKLFF	TGTGCCAGCAGTCTAAATTTGGTTCCGGGACAGGCAGGAAAACTGTTTTTT	.	TRBD1	TRBJ1-4	TRBV28
CASSYTTRGVRTDTQYF	TGTGCCAGCAGCTATACAACCCGGGGGGTGAGGACAGATACGCAGTATTTT	.	TRBD2	TRBJ2-3	TRBV11-3